A selection of T cell receptor beta chains follows, all from one sample in a study of blood T cell repertoires in COVID-19. The repertoire was sequenced with immunoSEQ multiplex PCR; TCRdb's copy has only in-frame clones and lacks some. The table includes around 130,000 clones, roughly nine tenths detected once. Material: peripheral blood. These TCRs come from a human donor with COVID-19, enrolled during active disease. The donor label of this sample is uncertain. Each CDR3 is given with its conserved first and last residue. The D gene is left open where the match is weak. Clone size, where shown, is once, few, many, or a class for clones that have expanded.

TRBV10-3	-	TRBJ1-1	-	CAISRGSTEAFF	TGTGCCATCAGTCGGGGGTCCACTGAAGCTTTCTTT
TRBV5-1	TRBD2	TRBJ2-1	-	CASSSPGLAGFNEQFF	TGCGCCAGCAGCTCGCCCGGACTAGCGGGGTTCAATGAGCAGTTCTTC
TRBV7-7	TRBD2	TRBJ2-7	-	CASSLSGSYEQYF	TGTGCTAGCAGCCTGAGCGGGAGCTACGAGCAGTACTTC
TRBV19	-	TRBJ1-4	-	CASGAGVLNEKLFF	TGTGCCAGTGGGGCGGGGGTCCTGAATGAAAAACTGTTTTTT
TRBV2	-	TRBJ2-1	-	CASNPYRDTDQNEQFF	TGTGCCAGCAACCCGTATAGGGACACCGATCAAAATGAGCAGTTCTTC
TRBV6-5	TRBD1	TRBJ1-4	-	CASMLNRDRGEKLFF	TGTGCCAGCATGCTGAACAGGGACAGGGGGGAAAAACTGTTTTTT
TRBV6-1	TRBD2	TRBJ2-7	-	CASSEMELAGVYEQYF	TGTGCCAGCAGTGAAATGGAGCTAGCGGGAGTTTACGAGCAGTACTTC
TRBV19	TRBD1	TRBJ1-5	-	CASSLTGGNQPQHF	TGTGCCAGTAGTTTGACAGGGGGCAATCAGCCCCAGCATTTT
TRBV28	-	TRBJ1-5	-	CASSSAGGGNQPQHF	TGTGCCAGCAGCTCCGCGGGGGGAGGCAATCAGCCCCAGCATTTT
TRBV7-9	TRBD1	TRBJ1-2	-	CASSALPGQGKANYGYTF	TGTGCCAGCAGTGCGCTCCCGGGACAGGGGAAGGCTAACTATGGCTACACCTTC
TRBV10-3	TRBD1	TRBJ2-2	-	CAISAGGARTGELFF	TGTGCCATCAGTGCAGGGGGCGCCAGGACCGGGGAGCTGTTTTTT
TRBV18	-	TRBJ1-5	once	CASSLSTGRNQPQHF	TGTGCCAGCTCACTCTCGACAGGACGCAATCAGCCCCAGCATTTT
TRBV30	-	TRBJ1-1	-	CAWSLGGANEAFF	TGTGCCTGGAGCTTAGGGGGGGCGAATGAAGCTTTCTTT
TRBV5-6	-	TRBJ2-3	-	CASTTPGVGTDTQYF	TGTGCCAGCACAACGCCGGGGGTGGGCACAGATACGCAGTATTTT
TRBV6-4	TRBD1	TRBJ1-2	-	CASSRYSTGEVYGYTF	TGTGCCAGCAGTCGCTACTCGACAGGGGAGGTCTATGGCTACACCTTC
TRBV10-1	-	TRBJ1-6	once	CASSGQRNSPLHF	TGCGCCAGCAGTGGACAGCGTAATTCACCCCTCCACTTT
TRBV19	TRBD1	TRBJ2-1	-	CASRRDRYPSYNEQFF	TGTGCCAGTAGACGGGACAGGTACCCCTCCTACAATGAGCAGTTCTTC
TRBV28	TRBD2	TRBJ2-1	-	CASSLAGGGDEQFF	TGTGCCAGCAGTTTAGCGGGGGGTGGCGATGAGCAGTTCTTC
TRBV11-2	TRBD2	TRBJ2-4	-	CASSLGGLAGIKNIQYF	TGTGCCAGCAGCTTAGGGGGACTAGCGGGGATCAAAAACATTCAGTACTTC
TRBV12-5	-	TRBJ2-3	once	CASGLSVTDTQYF	TGTGCTAGTGGTTTGTCCGTTACAGATACGCAGTATTTT
TRBV29-1	-	TRBJ2-2	once	CSAGTRQGTGELFF	TGCAGCGCCGGGACACGTCAGGGGACCGGGGAGCTGTTTTTT
TRBV7-4	TRBD1	TRBJ1-3	-	CASSLRFPGGEFYGNTIYF	TGTGCCAGCAGCTTACGTTTTCCAGGGGGCGAGTTCTATGGAAACACCATATATTTT
TRBV6-5	TRBD2	TRBJ2-5	-	CASSYRLAETQYF	TGTGCCAGCAGTTATAGACTAGCGGAGACCCAGTACTTC
TRBV5-5	-	TRBJ1-3	-	CASSLEGNTIYF	TGTGCCAGCAGCTTGGAGGGGAACACCATATATTTT
TRBV7-9	TRBD1	TRBJ1-1	-	CASSLTGGETEAFF	TGTGCCAGCAGCTTGACAGGGGGCGAAACTGAAGCTTTCTTT
TRBV5-4	-	TRBJ2-1	-	CASSRDISPGNEQFF	TGTGCCAGCAGCCGGGACATCTCTCCTGGCAATGAGCAGTTCTTC
TRBV6-6	TRBD1	TRBJ2-1	-	CASSPDRVNNEQFF	TGTGCCAGCAGTCCTGACAGGGTCAACAATGAGCAGTTCTTC
TRBV6-6	-	TRBJ1-6	-	CASSYSGQILNSPLHF	TGTGCCAGCAGTTACTCGGGGCAGATACTTAATTCACCCCTCCACTTT
TRBV5-4	-	TRBJ2-3	-	CASSLKQGTTDTQYF	TGTGCCAGCAGCTTAAAACAGGGAACCACAGATACGCAGTATTTT
TRBV28	TRBD1	TRBJ1-2	few	CASRPQGENYGYTF	TGTGCCAGCAGGCCACAGGGGGAGAACTATGGCTACACCTTC
TRBV10-3	-	TRBJ1-1	-	CAISEVESGAFF	TGTGCCATCAGTGAGGTGGAATCGGGAGCTTTCTTT